Listed here are 6 T cell receptor beta chains from one sample, sequenced in a study of shared clonotypes between healthy human individuals. Sequencing was performed with immunoSEQ multiplex PCR; in TCRdb, only in-frame clones are kept and a portion is missing. The repertoire holds fewer than 3 million clones, with around 92% as singletons. Sample: naive CD4+ T cells from PBMCs. Described subset: CD45RA+ positively selected. These receptors were taken from a man younger than 30 in good health. Some clones in this sample may be carry-over from other donors' samples.

This clone has more than one count but fewer than ten. The chain carries TRBV28 and TRBJ1-1; D possibly corresponds to TRBD1 (5 bases). Per the germline V gene, CDR1 is MDHEN and CDR2 is SYDVKM. This CDR3 contains 12 residues. V dropped 3 bases and J dropped 11 bases, with 13 bases sitting between them. CDR3 protein: CASSFIPGTAFF. DNA for the CDR3: TGTGCCAGCAGTTTTATTCCGGGGACGGCTTTCTTT.

The chain uses TRBV7-2 and TRBJ2-7; no definite D call. CDR1 is SGHTA, CDR2 FQGNSA, per germline. Trimming took 2 bases from V and 1 from J, leaving 9 bases between them. The CDR3 spans 14 residues. The CDR3, as DNA: TGTGCCAGCAGCTTAAGGCCCCTATCCTACGAGCAGTACTTC. This sequence encodes CASSLRPLSYEQYF.

The chain couples TRBV27 to TRBJ2-5; D perhaps matches TRBD2 (6 bases). V lost 5 bases, J lost 5 bases, and 21 bases lay in between. Germline values: CDR1 MNHEY, CDR2 SMNVEV (reference sequence). The CDR3 length is 16 residues. Written as DNA, the CDR3 is TGTGCCAGCAGTCTAAATGCGATCCAACGGGGGGAGACCCAGTACTTC. Protein sequence: CASSLNAIQRGETQYF.

A word on this clone: In the same sample, other DNA sequences code for this CDR3. The chain is built from TRBV11-3 and TRBJ2-5, with 12 bases fitting TRBD2. The trim removed 1 base at V and 5 bases at J, leaving 2 bases unmatched. This CDR3 has 15 amino acids. CDR1 and CDR2 from the germline V gene are SGHNT and YENEEA. CDR3 amino acids: CASSLGLAGEETQYF. For the CDR3, the DNA is TGTGCCAGCAGCTTAGGACTAGCGGGAGAGGAGACCCAGTACTTC.

With respect to this clone: Distinct nucleotide sequences in the sample also encode this CDR3. The J gene is TRBJ2-3, the V gene TRBV19; TRBD2 matches at 8 bases. The CDR3 consists of 14 residues. Germline assignment: CDR1 LNHDA and CDR2 SQIVND (reference sequence). The ends lost 2 bases at V and 3 bases at J; junction bases unmatched: 1. CDR3 region: CASSISGSTDTQYF. The CDR3 DNA follows: TGTGCCAGTAGTATAAGCGGGAGTACAGATACGCAGTATTTT.

The V and J genes are TRBV6-6 and TRBJ2-7, with 7 nucleotides matching TRBD1. Germline V gene lookup returns CDR1 MNHNY and CDR2 SVGAGI (reference sequence). The V segment lost 9 bases and the J segment 6 bases; nucleotides outside the gene matches: 8. This CDR3 is 12 amino acids long. The CDR3 coding sequence is TGTGCCAGTTCAGGACAGGAAGGCGAGCAGTACTTC. As protein: CASSGQEGEQYF.